The rows below give T cell receptor beta chains drawn from one sample of a study of T cells in narcolepsy. Sequencing was performed with immunoSEQ multiplex PCR; in TCRdb, only in-frame clones are kept and a portion is missing. The data contain 20,000 to 25,000 clones, 92% of them singletons. The sample comprised CD45RA- memory CD4+ T cells from PBMCs. The receptor source for this set is a human donor with narcolepsy. Both conserved end residues are part of each CDR3. The D gene is left open where the match is weak.

d_call | j_call | v_call | cdr3_aa | cdr3_nt
- | TRBJ2-7 | TRBV11-2 | CASSLESGSEQYF | TGTGCCAGCAGCTTAGAGTCGGGAAGCGAGCAGTACTTC
TRBD1 | TRBJ2-7 | TRBV2 | CASSKPGTVLEQYF | TGTGCCAGCAGCAAGCCCGGGACAGTGCTCGAGCAGTACTTC
TRBD2 | TRBJ2-3 | TRBV29-1 | CSVAGWPSGRAGTDTQYF | TGCAGCGTAGCCGGCTGGCCTAGCGGGAGGGCCGGCACAGATACGCAGTATTTT
TRBD1 | TRBJ1-2 | TRBV9 | CASSAAGTDFFYGYTF | TGTGCCAGCAGCGCAGCCGGGACAGACTTTTTCTATGGCTACACCTTC
TRBD2 | TRBJ2-2 | TRBV7-2 | CASSFFSGVNTGELFF | TGTGCCAGCAGCTTCTTTAGCGGGGTGAACACCGGGGAGCTGTTTTTT
- | TRBJ2-7 | TRBV5-1 | CASSPSPTGVGEQYF | TGCGCCAGCAGCCCGAGCCCGACAGGCGTCGGAGAGCAGTACTTC
- | TRBJ1-1 | TRBV6-4 | CASSHNGGVTEAFF | TGTGCCAGCAGTCACAACGGGGGCGTCACTGAAGCTTTCTTT
TRBD2 | TRBJ2-3 | TRBV28 | CASSLFGTSGASTDTQYF | TGTGCCAGCAGTTTATTTGGGACTAGCGGGGCTAGCACAGATACGCAGTATTTT
- | TRBJ1-2 | TRBV6-5 | CASTSTQGRVGGYTF | TGTGCCAGCACCTCTACCCAAGGGAGGGTTGGGGGCTACACCTTC
- | TRBJ1-3 | TRBV12-1 | CATVLGQGTYSGDTIYF | TGTGCCACCGTCCTGGGACAGGGAACTTACTCTGGAGACACCATATATTTT
- | TRBJ2-7 | TRBV18 | CASSPAGISYEQYF | TGTGCCAGCTCACCCGCAGGGATCTCCTACGAGCAGTACTTC
TRBD1 | TRBJ2-7 | TRBV27 | CASSFTGGANYEQYF | TGTGCCAGCAGTTTCACAGGGGGCGCGAACTACGAGCAGTACTTC
- | TRBJ1-4 | TRBV7-9 | CASSPSVEKLFF | TGTGCCAGCAGCCCGAGCGTTGAAAAACTGTTTTTT
TRBD2 | TRBJ2-7 | TRBV6-5 | CASSYLGGSYEQYF | TGTGCCAGCAGTTATTTGGGGGGGTCCTACGAGCAGTACTTC